The sample holds many counts of the clone carrying this TCR delta chain. Its target is unknown. The entry originates in a study of Vδ1+ human thymocytes. RNA was extracted from the cells and then reverse transcribed. CDR3 amplicons came from multiplex PCR with pooled V-gene forward and constant-region reverse primers. TCRdb used CATT to re-call clones from the multiplex PCR reads. The sample consists of tens of thousands of delta-chain clones, around 32% of them appearing once. The CDR3 consists of 24 residues. Trimming took 1 base from V and 0 from J, leaving 36 bases between them. Germline V gene sequence: CDR1 TSWWSYY, CDR2 QGS. Findings of the study overall: Unlike peripheral blood Vdelta1+ controls, thymic delta-chain sequences included roughly 18% Vdelta2 and few Vdelta3. Thymic TRG and TRD repertoires appeared highly polyclonal, with Gaussian CDR3 length distributions.

After alphabeta T cell depletion, CD3+ Vdelta1+ Vdelta2- thymocytes were sorted. This clonotype originated in a boy under two years old who had congenital heart surgery. Sequenced: Vdelta1+ gamma-delta thymocytes from the thymus. The subset denotes: FACS-sorted CD3+ TCRalphabeta- TCRVdelta1+ TCRVdelta2- thymocytes. The rearrangement uses TRDV1 and TRDJ1; weak D call: TRDD3 (7 bases). CDR3 amino acids: CALGEPHWTTGIPFPRRDTDKLIF. For the CDR3, the DNA is TGTGCTCTTGGGGAACCCCATTGGACGACTGGGATACCCTTCCCTCGTAGAGACACCGATAAACTCATCTTT.